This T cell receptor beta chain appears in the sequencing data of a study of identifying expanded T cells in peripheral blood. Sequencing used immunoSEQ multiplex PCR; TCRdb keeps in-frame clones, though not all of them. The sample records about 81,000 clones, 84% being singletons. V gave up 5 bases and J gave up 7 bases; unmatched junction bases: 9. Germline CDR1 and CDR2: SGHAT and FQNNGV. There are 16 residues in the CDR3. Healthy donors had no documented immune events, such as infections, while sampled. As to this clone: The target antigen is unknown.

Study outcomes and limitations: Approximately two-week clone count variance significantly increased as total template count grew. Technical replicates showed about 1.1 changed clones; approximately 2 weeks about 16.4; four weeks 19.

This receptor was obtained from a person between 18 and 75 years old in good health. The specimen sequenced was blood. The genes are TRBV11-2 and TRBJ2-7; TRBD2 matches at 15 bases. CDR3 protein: CASSPGLAGGVGEQYF. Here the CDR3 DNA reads TGTGCCAGCAGCCCGGGACTAGCGGGGGGTGTGGGGGAGCAGTACTTC.